Detailed here is one T cell receptor beta chain. This specimen belongs to a study of shared clonotypes between healthy human individuals. Sequencing used immunoSEQ multiplex PCR; TCRdb keeps in-frame clones, though not all of them. The table shows roughly 500,000 clones, with 79% occurring only once. Germline loops: CDR1 SGHTA, CDR2 FQGTGA. The CDR3 is 15 residues long. V lost 3 bases and J lost 0; bases outside the gene matches: 0. This clonotype was obtained from a woman in her forties in good health. Some clones in this sample may be carry-over from other donors' samples. The rearrangement links TRBV7-3 to TRBJ1-4; 8 bases line up with TRBD1. Material: PBMCs. As DNA, the CDR3 is TGTGCCAGCAGCTTGGACAGGGCAACTAATGAAAAACTGTTTTTT. It specifies CASSLDRATNEKLFF. The whole variable domain, filled in from reference TRBV7-3 and TRBJ1-4, reads GAGVSQTPSNKVTEKGKYVELRCDPISGHTALYWYRQSLGQGPEFLIYFQGTGAADDSGLPNDRFFAVRPEGSVSTLKIQRTERGDSAVYLCASSLDRATNEKLFFGSGTQLSVL.